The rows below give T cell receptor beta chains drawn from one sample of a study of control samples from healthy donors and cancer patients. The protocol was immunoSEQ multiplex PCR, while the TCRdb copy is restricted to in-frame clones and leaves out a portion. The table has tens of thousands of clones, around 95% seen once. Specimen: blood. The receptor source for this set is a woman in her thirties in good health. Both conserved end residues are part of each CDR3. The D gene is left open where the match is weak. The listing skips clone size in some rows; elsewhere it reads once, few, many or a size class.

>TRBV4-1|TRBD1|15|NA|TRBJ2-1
TGCGCCAGCAGCCCCTGGACAGGGACCGACAATGAGCAGTTCTTC
CASSPWTGTDNEQFF
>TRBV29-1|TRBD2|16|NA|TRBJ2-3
TGCAGCGTTGAGGGTGGACTAGCGGGGCCTCCAGATACGCAGTATTTT
CSVEGGLAGPPDTQYF
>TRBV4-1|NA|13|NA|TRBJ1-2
TGCGCCAGCAGCCAAGAGTTCTGGGGGGGCTACACCTTC
CASSQEFWGGYTF
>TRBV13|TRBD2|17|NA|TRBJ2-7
TGTGCCAGCAGCTTAGTTTCGGCGGGGGGAAACTCCTACGAGCAGTACTTC
CASSLVSAGGNSYEQYF
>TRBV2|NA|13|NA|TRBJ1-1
TGTGCCAGCAGTCTTACTTCGGACACTGAAGCTTTCTTT
CASSLTSDTEAFF
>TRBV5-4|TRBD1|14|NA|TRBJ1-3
TGTGCCGGCCGGACAGGGCCCTCTGGAAACACCATATATTTT
CAGRTGPSGNTIYF
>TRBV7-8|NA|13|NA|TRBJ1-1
TGTGCCAGCAGCAGAAGGGAGGCGAGTGAAGCTTTCTTT
CASSRREASEAFF
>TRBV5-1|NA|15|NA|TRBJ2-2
TGCGCCAGCAGCTTGGAAGCCCGGGGGTCCGGGGAGCTGTTTTTT
CASSLEARGSGELFF
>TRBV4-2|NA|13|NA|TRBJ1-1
TGTGCCAGCAGCCCGACAGGGAACACTGAAGCTTTCTTT
CASSPTGNTEAFF
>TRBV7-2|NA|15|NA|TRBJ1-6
TGTGCCAGCAGCTTAGCGCCCTCCTATAATTCACCCCTCCACTTT
CASSLAPSYNSPLHF
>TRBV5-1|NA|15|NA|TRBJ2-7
TGCGCCAGCAGCCACTCCCCGGGGGGCGAGTACGAGCAGTACTTC
CASSHSPGGEYEQYF
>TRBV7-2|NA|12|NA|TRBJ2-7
TGTGCCAGCAGCTACGCCTCCTACGAGCAGTACTTC
CASSYASYEQYF
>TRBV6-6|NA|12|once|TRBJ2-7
TGTGCCAGCAGTTCCTCCCCCTACGAGCAGTACTTC
CASSSSPYEQYF
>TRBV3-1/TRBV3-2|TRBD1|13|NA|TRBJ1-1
TGTGCCAGCAGCCAATATGCGACAGGGGATGCTTTCTTT
CASSQYATGDAFF
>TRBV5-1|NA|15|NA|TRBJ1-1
TGCGCCAGCAGCTTGGATGGGGTGGGGAACACTGAAGCTTTCTTT
CASSLDGVGNTEAFF
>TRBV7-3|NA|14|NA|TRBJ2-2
TGTGCCAGCAGCTCCGACTTGGAGACCGGGGAGCTGTTTTTT
CASSSDLETGELFF
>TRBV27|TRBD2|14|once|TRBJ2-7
TGTGCCAGCAGTCCAGGGACTAGCGGCTACGAGCAGTACTTC
CASSPGTSGYEQYF
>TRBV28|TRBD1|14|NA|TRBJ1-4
TGTGCCAGCAGTCCCGGGACAGGGAGAGAAAAACTGTTTTTT
CASSPGTGREKLFF
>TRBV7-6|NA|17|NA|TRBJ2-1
TGTGCCAGCAGCTTAGTGGGACGGGAAAGCTCCTACAATGAGCAGTTCTTC
CASSLVGRESSYNEQFF
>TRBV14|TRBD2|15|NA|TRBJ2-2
TGTGCCAGCAGCCTACTAGCGGGAGTTACCGGGGAGCTGTTTTTT
CASSLLAGVTGELFF
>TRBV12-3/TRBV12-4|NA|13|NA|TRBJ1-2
TGTGCCAGCAGTCGGACGGTAAACTATGGCTACACCTTC
CASSRTVNYGYTF
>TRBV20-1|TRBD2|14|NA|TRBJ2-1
TGCAGTGCTAGTCGACTAGCTAACTACAATGAGCAGTTCTTC
CSASRLANYNEQFF
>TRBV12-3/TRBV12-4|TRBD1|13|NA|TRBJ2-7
TGTGCCAGCAGTTCCCCGACAGGGTTCGAGCAGTACTTC
CASSSPTGFEQYF
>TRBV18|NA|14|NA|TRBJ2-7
TGTGCCAGCTCACCACGGGACAACTCCTACGAGCAGTACTTC
CASSPRDNSYEQYF
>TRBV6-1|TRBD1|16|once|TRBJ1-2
TGTGCCAGCAGTGAAAATGGACAGGGAACGAACTATGGCTACACCTTC
CASSENGQGTNYGYTF
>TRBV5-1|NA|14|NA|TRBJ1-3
TGCGCCAGCAGCTGGGACATCTCTGGAAACACCATATATTTT
CASSWDISGNTIYF
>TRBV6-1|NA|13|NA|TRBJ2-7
TGTGCCAGCAGTGAAGCCAGGGTGTACGAGCAGTACTTC
CASSEARVYEQYF
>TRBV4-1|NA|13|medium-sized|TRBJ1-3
TGCGCCAGCAGCCCCGCATCAGGAAACACCATATATTTT
CASSPASGNTIYF
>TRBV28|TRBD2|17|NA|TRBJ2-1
TGTGCCAGCAGTTTCCCACAGGCGGGAGGGCCCTACAATGAGCAGTTCTTC
CASSFPQAGGPYNEQFF
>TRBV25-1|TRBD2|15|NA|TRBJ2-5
TGTGCCAGCAGTGGGGTAGCGGGCGCAAGAGAGACCCAGTACTTC
CASSGVAGARETQYF
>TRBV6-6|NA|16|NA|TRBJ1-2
TGTGCCAGCAGTTACTCTATTAGGGACGGGAGCTATGGCTACACCTTC
CASSYSIRDGSYGYTF
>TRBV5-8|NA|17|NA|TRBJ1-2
TGTGCCAGCAGCTTGCGAGAACAAGGACACCCTAACTATGGCTACACCTTC
CASSLREQGHPNYGYTF
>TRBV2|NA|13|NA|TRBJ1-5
TGTGCCAGCAGTGGGGACGGTGATCAGCCCCAGCATTTT
CASSGDGDQPQHF
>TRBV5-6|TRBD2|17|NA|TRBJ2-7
TGTGCCAGCAGCTCCCGACTAGCGGGAGGCTTCTCCTACGAGCAGTACTTC
CASSSRLAGGFSYEQYF
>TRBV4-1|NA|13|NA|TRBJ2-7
TGCGCCAGCAGCCCTCAGGGAGCCTACGAGCAGTACTTC
CASSPQGAYEQYF
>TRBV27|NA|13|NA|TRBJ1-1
TGTGCCAGCAGTTTCGACAGGAACACTGAAGCTTTCTTT
CASSFDRNTEAFF
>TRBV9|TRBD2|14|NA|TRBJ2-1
TGTGCCAGCAGCGTAGCGGGAGGGGTGAATGAGCAGTTCTTC
CASSVAGGVNEQFF
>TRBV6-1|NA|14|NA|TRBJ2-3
TGTGCCAGCAGTGAAGCGGCAGGCACAGATACGCAGTATTTT
CASSEAAGTDTQYF
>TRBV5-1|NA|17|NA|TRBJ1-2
TGCGCCAGCAGCTTGGCCCTTGAAACGGAGAGGGATTATGGCTACACCTTC
CASSLALETERDYGYTF
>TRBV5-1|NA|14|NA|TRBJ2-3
TGCGCCAGCAGCGGCTACGGGATGCGAGATACGCAGTATTTT
CASSGYGMRDTQYF
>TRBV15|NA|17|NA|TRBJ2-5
TGTGCCACCAGCAGACCGACCTCGGGACAGACTAGGGAGACCCAGTACTTC
CATSRPTSGQTRETQYF
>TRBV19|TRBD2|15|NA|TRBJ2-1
TGTGCCAGTAGTATGAGGCGCGGGAGCCGGGTTGAGCAGTTCTTC
CASSMRRGSRVEQFF
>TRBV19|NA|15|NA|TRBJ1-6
TGTGCCAGTAGTCCGCTGGACGCGGTGGGTTCACCCCTCCACTTT
CASSPLDAVGSPLHF
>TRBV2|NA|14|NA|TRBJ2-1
TGTGCCAGCGGACCTCAGGATGTCTACAATGAGCAGTTCTTC
CASGPQDVYNEQFF
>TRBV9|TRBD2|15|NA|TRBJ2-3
TGTGCCAGCAGCGTAGGTCCGGGAGGGCCCGCTACGCAGTATTTT
CASSVGPGGPATQYF
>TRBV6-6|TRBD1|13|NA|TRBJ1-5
TGTGCCAGCAGGAACGACAGGGATCAGCCCCAGCATTTT
CASRNDRDQPQHF
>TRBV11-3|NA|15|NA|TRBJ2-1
TGTGCCAGCAGCTTAGACGGGAGCATCCACAATGAGCAGTTCTTC
CASSLDGSIHNEQFF
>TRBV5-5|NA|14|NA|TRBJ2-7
TGTGCCAGCAGCTACGGGACAAGCTCCTACGAGCAGTACTTC
CASSYGTSSYEQYF
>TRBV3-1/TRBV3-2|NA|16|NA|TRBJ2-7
TGTGCCAGCAGCCAAGAGGGGAGCGGTTTCACCTACGAGCAGTACTTC
CASSQEGSGFTYEQYF
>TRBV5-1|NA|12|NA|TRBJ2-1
TGCGCCAGCAAGATGGGAGGCTATGAGCAGTTCTTC
CASKMGGYEQFF
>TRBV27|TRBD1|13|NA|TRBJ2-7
TGTGCCAGCAGTTGGACAGGGGGCATCGAGCAGTACTTC
CASSWTGGIEQYF
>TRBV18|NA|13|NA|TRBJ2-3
TGTGCCAGCTCAGGGGGAAGCACAGATACGCAGTATTTT
CASSGGSTDTQYF
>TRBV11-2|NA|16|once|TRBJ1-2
TGTGCCAGCAGCTTAGAAGGACATCTAGGGGACTATGGCTACACCTTC
CASSLEGHLGDYGYTF
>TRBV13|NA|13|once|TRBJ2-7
TGTGCCAGCAGCTCGGGCCAAACCTACGAGCAGTACTTC
CASSSGQTYEQYF
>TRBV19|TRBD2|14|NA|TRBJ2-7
TGTGCCAGTAGTATATCCCGCGGGAGCCACGAGCAGTACTTC
CASSISRGSHEQYF